This T cell receptor beta chain was identified during a study of T cells expressing NK-cell markers. Study-wide context: CD3+CD56+NKG2C+, CD3+CD56+NKG2C- and CD3+CD56-NKG2C+ T cells, once sorted, supplied the TCR beta repertoires. Seven of the eight sequenced donors were classified as HCMV-seropositive, and one was classified as seronegative. Overall study results and limits: As a fraction of CD8+ T cells, dominant NKG2C+ clonotypes reached roughly 1.0-8% in six donors.

Notes on this clonotype: Its antigen is as yet unknown.

5'RACE template switching built TCR beta cDNA with unique molecular identifiers. TCRdb re-called the 5' RACE reads and catalogs CDR3 proteins one per entry, DNA excluded. The listing records about 15,000 distinct CDR3 sequences. This CDR3 spans 15 amino acids. Germline V gene lookup returns CDR1 SGDLS and CDR2 YYNGEE. The TCR was taken from a man aged 18-70 years in good health. Input material: blood T cells: a sorted CD56 or NKG2C T cell subset, CD4+ or CD8+ T cells, or bulk PBMC T cells (not recorded which). The chain combines TRBV9 with TRBJ1-5. This CDR3 is CASSVDGLSNQPQHF.